One and the same sample provided the 21 T cell receptor beta chains below, sequenced in a study of human T cells and chemical hapten exposure. TCRdb used MiXCR to reprocess the RACE reads, holding one entry per CDR3 protein. The sample yields about 160,000 distinct CDR3 sequences, 25% to 35% seen once. Time point meaning: patch test 3, about 24 weeks after DPC sensitization. Stated treatment: therapeutic diphenylcyclopropenone sensitization with weekly scalp DPC. Source: whole blood, taken in connection with sensitization to the hapten diphenylcyclopropenone (DPC). The receptor source for this set is a woman aged 18-29 years with alopecia areata. Some clones in this sample may be carry-over from other donors' samples.

V usage is TRBV7-2 and J usage is TRBJ1-5; D gene ambiguous. The V gene lost 4 bases and the J gene lost 6 bases, with 10 bases spanning the gap. This CDR3 has 13 amino acids. Germline CDR1 is SGHTA and CDR2 is FQGNSA. This chain's CDR3 is CASSSPGAQPQHF. The CDR3, as DNA: TGTGCCAGCAGCTCGCCGGGAGCTCAGCCCCAGCATTTT.

This clonotype was recorded a few times. This rearrangement joins TRBV25-1 to TRBJ2-7; D unresolved. Trimming took off 2 bases at V and 3 bases at J, with 8 bases between the two ends. CDR1 and CDR2 (germline): MGHDK, SYGVNS. The CDR3 runs to 13 residues. The CDR3, as DNA: TGTGCCAGCAGTGAAGACACCTACTACGAGCAGTACTTC. As protein: CASSEDTYYEQYF.

The chain employs TRBV12-3 or TRBV12-4 and TRBJ1-1; D is possibly TRBD1 (5 bases). The V end was cut by 4 bases, the J end by 11 bases, with 17 bases between. CDR3 size: 13 residues. Here the CDR3 DNA reads TGTGCCAGCAGTTACCCGGGACGGCCGGGTGCTTTCTTT. As protein: CASSYPGRPGAFF.

V gene TRBV6-5 combines with J gene TRBJ1-2; weak D call: TRBD1 (5 bases). V shed 2 bases and J shed 8 bases, with 18 bases lying between them. The CDR3 has 15 amino acids. CDR1 MNHEY and CDR2 SVGAGI come from the germline V gene. Here the CDR3 reads CASSYGKGGASGYTF. In DNA, the CDR3 is TGTGCCAGCAGTTACGGGAAGGGAGGGGCTAGCGGCTACACCTTC.

This chain connects TRBV24-1 to TRBJ2-1, with 14 nucleotides matching TRBD2. V trimming: 3 bases; J trimming: 10 bases; junction bases outside the gene matches: 7. Germline V gives CDR1 KGHDR, CDR2 SFDVKD. This CDR3 region has 16 residues. CDR3 region: CATSDPTSGRDGEQFF. In DNA, the CDR3 is TGTGCCACCAGTGATCCGACTAGCGGGAGGGATGGAGAGCAGTTCTTC.

V gene TRBV27 combines with J gene TRBJ1-1, with D maybe TRBD1 (6 bases). CDR1 is MNHEY and CDR2 is SMNVEV in the germline V gene (reference sequence). The CDR3 spans 17 residues. V was clipped by 7 bases and J by 2 bases, with 23 bases between them. CDR3 in amino acids: CASTSSGGRIHNTEAFF. In DNA, the CDR3 is TGTGCCAGCACGTCTAGTGGGGGCCGGATACACAACACTGAAGCTTTCTTT.

The DNA for the CDR3 is TGCGCCAGCAGCCAGGTAGCGGGAGTGATCCCAGATACGCAGTATTTT. Its protein is CASSQVAGVIPDTQYF. The chain joins TRBV4-1 to TRBJ2-3; 9 nucleotides agree with TRBD2. V was clipped by 3 bases and J by 4 bases; unmatched bases: 8. Germline CDR1 MGHRA, CDR2 YSYEKL. The CDR3 has 16 amino acids.

The V gene is TRBV20-1, the J gene TRBJ2-7; 7 bases line up with TRBD1. The germline V gene encodes CDR1 DFQATT and CDR2 SNEGSKA (reference sequence). V lost 0 bases, J lost 5 bases, and 10 bases stayed unmatched. The CDR3 extends over 15 amino acids. As DNA, the CDR3 is TGCAGTGCTAGAGATGGGAAACAGGGGATCCACGAGCAGTACTTC. It yields the protein CSARDGKQGIHEQYF.

This clonotype was detected a few times. The V gene is TRBV29-1, the J gene TRBJ1-1; no firm D call. Germline V gene sequence: CDR1 SQVTM, CDR2 ANQGSEA. There are 13 residues in the CDR3. The germline V and J ends were trimmed by 4 bases and 1 base, with 10 bases remaining between them. The CDR3 DNA follows: TGCAGCGTTGGGCGGGGTCCGAACACTGAAGCTTTCTTT. Its translation is CSVGRGPNTEAFF.

This chain uses TRBV10-3 with TRBJ2-2; 11 positions agree with TRBD1. Germline-derived CDR1 and CDR2 are ENHRY and SYGVKD. J was trimmed by 7 bases and V by 6 bases; bases with no gene match: 7. The CDR3 extends over 15 amino acids. As DNA, the CDR3 is TGTGCCATCAGGGGGGACAGGGGGAACGGCGGGGAGCTGTTTTTT. The encoded protein is CAIRGDRGNGGELFF.

This clonotype was observed a handful of times. The V gene is TRBV27, the J gene TRBJ1-5, with 7 bases identical to TRBD1. The trim removed 6 bases at V and 2 bases at J, leaving 16 bases unmatched. The CDR3 runs 18 residues. Per the germline V gene, CDR1 is MNHEY and CDR2 is SMNVEV (reference sequence). The CDR3 loop is CASRTTGRGIGGNQPQHF. In DNA form, the CDR3 reads TGTGCCAGCAGGACGACAGGGAGGGGAATAGGGGGCAATCAGCCCCAGCATTTT.

This CDR3 is CAIQPGTSYNEQFF. CDR3 sequence (DNA): TGTGCCATCCAGCCCGGGACTAGTTACAATGAGCAGTTCTTC. The V call is TRBV10-3, the J call TRBJ2-1, with 8 bases aligning to TRBD2. Trimming at V came to 8 bases and at J to 4 bases, leaving 7 bases not matched to a gene. This CDR3 is built from 14 residues. Germline CDR1 and CDR2: ENHRY and SYGVKD.

The V call is TRBV25-1, the J call TRBJ1-6; 7 bases fit TRBD1. Germline V gene sequence: CDR1 MGHDK, CDR2 SYGVNS. The trim removed 2 bases at V and 5 bases at J, leaving 6 bases unmatched. This CDR3 is 16 amino acids long. CDR3 DNA: TGTGCCAGCAGTGAAGCAGGGGGACTGAATAATTCACCCCTCCACTTT. Translating it yields CASSEAGGLNNSPLHF.

This clonotype has a handful of counts. V is TRBV10-3 and J is TRBJ1-5; 9 bases line up with TRBD1. V lost 8 bases, J lost 4 bases, and 6 bases stayed unmatched. CDR1 is ENHRY and CDR2 is SYGVKD in the germline V gene. This CDR3 spans 14 amino acids. The CDR3 coding sequence is TGTGCCATCCAGGACAGGGGAGAGAATCAGCCCCAGCATTTT. This sequence encodes CAIQDRGENQPQHF.

This chain uses TRBV20-1 with TRBJ2-3, with D perhaps matching TRBD1 (6 bases). V lost 6 bases and J lost 5, with 21 bases in between. CDR1 DFQATT and CDR2 SNEGSKA come from the germline V gene (reference sequence). This CDR3 comprises 15 residues. Here the CDR3 reads CSAGAGWGQRDTQYF. As DNA, the CDR3 is TGCAGTGCGGGTGCTGGTTGGGGGCAAAGAGATACGCAGTATTTT.

The CDR3 region has the DNA TGTGCCACAACCGTCGGGCAGAACACTGAAGCTTTCTTT. This encodes CATTVGQNTEAFF. The chain combines TRBV10-3 with TRBJ1-1; unclear D gene. With 10 bases removed from V and 1 base from J, the gap between germline ends came to 13 bases. CDR1 and CDR2 from the germline V gene are ENHRY and SYGVKD. The CDR3 spans 13 residues.

The V call is TRBV11-3, the J call TRBJ2-2; TRBD2 is a possible D gene (6 bases). The germline gives CDR1 SGHNT, CDR2 YENEEA. Trimming removed 5 bases from V and 4 bases from J, with 11 bases in between. There are 14 residues in the CDR3. The CDR3 is CASSRGGTTGELFF. The CDR3 DNA reads TGTGCCAGCAGCCGAGGAGGGACCACCGGGGAGCTGTTTTTT.

The chain joins TRBV5-1 to TRBJ2-1; 8 nucleotides agree with TRBD1. The CDR3 covers 16 residues. Losses at the gene ends were 4 bases for V and 6 bases for J; bases not matched to a gene: 12. Looked up from germline, CDR1 is SGHRS and CDR2 is YFSETQ. CDR3 loop: CASSGVGTGGGNEQFF. The CDR3 coding sequence is TGCGCCAGCAGCGGAGTGGGGACAGGAGGGGGCAATGAGCAGTTCTTC. Drawing the rest from reference TRBV5-1 and TRBJ2-1, the complete variable domain is KAGVTQTPRYLIKTRGQQVTLSCSPISGHRSVSWYQQTPGQGLQFLFEYFSETQRNKGNFPGRFSGRQFSNSRSEMNVSTLELGDSALYLCASSGVGTGGGNEQFFGPGTRLTVL.

This clonotype showed up just a few times. The V gene is TRBV29-1, the J gene TRBJ1-5; D may be TRBD1 (5 bases). The CDR3 extends over 12 amino acids. The ends were cut back, 4 bases at V and 7 bases at J, with 11 bases in the middle. Germline V lookup: CDR1 SQVTM, CDR2 ANQGSEA. CDR3 nucleotide sequence: TGCAGCGTTGTGATCGGGGGGCAGCCCCAGCATTTT. Translation: CSVVIGGQPQHF.

This clonotype was seen more than once but under ten times. The gene calls are TRBV14 and TRBJ1-2; D unresolved. V was pared by 1 base and J by 7 bases, with 10 bases between. This CDR3 region has 13 residues. Germline CDR1 SGHDN, CDR2 FVKESK. The CDR3, as DNA: TGTGCCAGCAGCCAAGCCCCTCGTACTGGCTACACCTTC. As protein: CASSQAPRTGYTF.

The chain is built from TRBV6-2 or TRBV6-3 and TRBJ1-5; D is ambiguous. Germline V CDR1 and CDR2: MNHEY, SVGEGT. The CDR3 extends over 13 amino acids. Trimming pared 6 bases from V and 6 bases from J, leaving 12 bases between. The CDR3 loop reads CASRIPSRQPQHF. As DNA, the CDR3 is TGTGCCAGCAGGATACCCAGCCGTCAGCCCCAGCATTTT.